Below, one TCR beta chain is given with its context. The entry originates in a study of monozygotic twins with inflammatory bowel disease. This CDR3 is 13 amino acids long. Germline V gene lookup returns CDR1 DFQATT and CDR2 SNEGSKA (reference sequence). Reanalyzing the 5' RACE reads, TCRdb keeps one entry per CDR3 protein, without DNA. The sample includes about 330,000 distinct CDR3 sequences. The receptor comes from a human donor with ulcerative colitis or Crohn's disease, or a healthy co-twin of an affected twin (not recorded which). This chain links TRBV20-1 with TRBJ2-6. The sequenced material came from blood. The CDR3 region is CSAYVSGANVLTF.